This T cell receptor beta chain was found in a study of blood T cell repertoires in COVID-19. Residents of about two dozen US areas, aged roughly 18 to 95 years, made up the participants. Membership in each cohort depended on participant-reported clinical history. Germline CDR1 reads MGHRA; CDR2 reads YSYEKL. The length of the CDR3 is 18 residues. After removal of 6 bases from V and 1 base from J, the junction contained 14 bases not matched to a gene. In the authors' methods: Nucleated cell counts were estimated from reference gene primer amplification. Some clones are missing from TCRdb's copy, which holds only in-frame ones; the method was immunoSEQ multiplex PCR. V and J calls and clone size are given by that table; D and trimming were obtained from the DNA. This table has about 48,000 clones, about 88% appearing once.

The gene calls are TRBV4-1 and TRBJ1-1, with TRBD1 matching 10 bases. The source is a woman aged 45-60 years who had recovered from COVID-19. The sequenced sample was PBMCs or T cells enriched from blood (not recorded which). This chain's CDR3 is CASSGTPGQGLKNTEAFF. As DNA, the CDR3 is TGCGCCAGCAGTGGTACACCGGGACAGGGGCTGAAGAACACTGAAGCTTTCTTT.